A single sample gave rise to the 31 T cell receptor beta chains below, sequenced in a study of spatial heterogeneity in lung cancer. Study-wide findings and caveats: Tracking of tumor mutation counts was seen in expanded intratumoral alpha and beta TCR counts.

For these receptors, no antigen is known. Time point given: sample taken at primary tumor resection. TCRdb re-derived calls from the 5' RACE reads in MiXCR, one entry per CDR3 protein. Here the sample spans over 2,000 distinct CDR3 sequences, roughly 5.8% being singletons. The sample in question was lung tumor tissue, obtained at surgery. The source is a male donor with early-stage non-small cell lung cancer.

This clonotype qualifies as medium-sized. This beta chain represents an off-target read in a library built for alpha chains; its size is of limited meaning. The rearrangement links TRBV6-1 to TRBJ2-4; 9 bases map to TRBD1. CDR3 length equals 13 residues. Germline lookup yields CDR1 MNHNS and CDR2 SASEGT. V was clipped by 7 bases and J by 4 bases; unmatched bases: 2. In DNA form, the CDR3 reads TGTGCCAGCACCGGGACAGGGAAAAACATTCAGTACTTC. Translation: CASTGTGKNIQYF.

This clonotype is medium-sized by share. This beta chain was picked up by a library intended for alpha chains and is off target, so its count carries little meaning. V is TRBV7-2 and J is TRBJ1-1; possible D gene TRBD1, 5 bases. The CDR3 loop spans 14 amino acids. Germline V gene sequence: CDR1 SGHTA, CDR2 FQGNSA. Trimming cost V 5 bases and J 5 bases, with 15 bases left between them. The CDR3 spells CASSPGGGWTEAFF. CDR3 coding DNA: TGTGCCAGCAGCCCCGGGGGGGGATGGACTGAAGCTTTCTTT. The full variable domain, in which reference TRBV7-2 and TRBJ1-1 provide the parts outside the CDR3, is GAGVSQSPSNKVTEKGKDVELRCDPISGHTALYWYRQSLGQGLEFLIYFQGNSAPDKSGLPSDRFSAERTGGSVSTLTIQRTQQEDSAVYLCASSPGGGWTEAFFGQGTRLTVV.

By sample share, this clonotype is medium-sized. Within a library made for alpha chains, this beta chain is off target, and its count is uninformative. J is TRBJ2-2 and V is TRBV29-1; 7 positions match TRBD2. Germline CDR1 and CDR2: SQVTM and ANQGSEA. This CDR3 is 13 amino acids long. Germline trimming cut 0 bases from V and 9 bases from J; bases unmatched to any gene: 4. The CDR3 nucleotides read TGCAGCGTTGAAGACGCGGGGGTACGGGAGCTGTTTTTT. Amino acids: CSVEDAGVRELFF.

This clonotype counts as medium-sized. In a library made to pick up alpha chains, this beta chain is a stray read with a size that means little. V is TRBV10-3 and J is TRBJ1-5, with 8 bases that match TRBD1. The CDR3 runs to 13 residues. V gave up 5 bases and J gave up 5 bases; unmatched junction bases: 2. Germline CDR1 reads ENHRY; CDR2 reads SYGVKD. The CDR3 DNA reads as TGTGCCATCAGTTCGGACAGGGATCAGCCCCAGCATTTT. This translates into CAISSDRDQPQHF.

This clonotype ranks as medium-sized (0.01 to 0.1%). As an off-target read in a library built for alpha chains, this beta chain has a frequency of little significance. The CDR3 nucleotides read TGTGCCAGCAGCTACGCACTCGGACAGGGAGACACCGGGGAGCTGTTTTTT. This encodes CASSYALGQGDTGELFF. V and J are TRBV11-2 and TRBJ2-2; 8 nucleotides align to TRBD1. CDR1 SGHAT and CDR2 FQNNGV come from the germline V gene. This CDR3 has 17 residues. Germline trimming cut 4 bases from V and 3 bases from J; bases unmatched to any gene: 10.

This clonotype was counted at least ten times. The library was designed around alpha chains, so this beta chain is a stray read whose abundance carries little weight. The chain recombines TRBV7-9 with TRBJ2-5; possibly TRBD2 for D (6 bases). Germline CDR1 reads SEHNR; CDR2 reads FQNEAQ (reference sequence). Trimming took 2 bases from V and 2 from J, leaving 12 bases between them. The CDR3 runs to 15 residues. The CDR3 here is CASSLLRRGQETQYF. The CDR3 DNA is TGTGCCAGCAGCTTATTACGACGGGGGCAAGAGACCCAGTACTTC.

By share, this clonotype counts as large. This beta chain slipped into a library made for alpha chains as a stray read, so its size is not meaningful. The rearrangement joins TRBV12-3 or TRBV12-4 to TRBJ2-7, with 9 bases aligning to TRBD1. Unmatched junction bases numbered 8, after V lost 0 bases and J lost 5 bases. The CDR3 loop spans 16 amino acids. The CDR3 DNA is TGTGCCAGCAGTTTAGCCAGACAGGGGGGTGGTCACGAGCAGTACTTC. It codes for CASSLARQGGGHEQYF.

Judged by abundance, this clonotype is medium-sized. This beta chain is an off-target read within a library intended for alpha chains, so its frequency means little. The chain has TRBV19 and TRBJ2-4, with D perhaps matching TRBD1 or TRBD2 (5 bases each). The germline gives CDR1 LNHDA, CDR2 SQIVND (reference sequence). CDR3 length: 14 residues. Trimming took 8 bases from V and 8 from J, leaving 19 bases between them. DNA of the CDR3: TGTGCCAGTTCGGGGACCGATCACACGGACATTCAGTACTTC. Its protein is CASSGTDHTDIQYF.

This clonotype is categorized as medium-sized. This beta chain is an off-target read within a library intended for alpha chains, so its frequency means little. The chain couples TRBV11-2 to TRBJ2-6; unclear D gene. The V end was cut by 5 bases, the J end by 2 bases, with 10 bases between. The germline gives CDR1 SGHAT, CDR2 FQNNGV. The CDR3 is 15 amino acids. The CDR3 region is CASSRTNTGANVLTF. Here the CDR3 DNA reads TGTGCCAGCAGCCGGACGAACACTGGGGCCAACGTCCTGACTTTC.

By its share, this clonotype is medium-sized. With the library built for alpha chains, this beta chain is off target and its frequency is not meaningful. The rearrangement links TRBV11-2 to TRBJ2-7, with TRBD2 matching 8 bases. The ends lost 5 bases at V and 0 bases at J; junction bases unmatched: 6. This CDR3 comprises 15 residues. Germline V gene lookup returns CDR1 SGHAT and CDR2 FQNNGV. CDR3 in amino acids: CASSPSGTSSYEQYF. Here the CDR3 DNA reads TGTGCCAGCAGCCCTTCCGGGACTAGCTCCTACGAGCAGTACTTC.

Sample share makes this clonotype medium-sized (0.01 to 0.1%). Found in a library prepared for alpha chains, this beta chain is an off-target read, and its abundance has little meaning. The V and J genes are TRBV6-6 and TRBJ1-2; 7 bases agree with TRBD1. This CDR3 contains 14 residues. CDR1 and CDR2 (germline): MNHNY, SVGAGI (reference sequence). V lost 6 bases and J lost 3; bases outside the gene matches: 7. The CDR3 sequence is CASRSDRTYYGYTF. CDR3 DNA sequence: TGTGCCAGCAGATCGGACAGGACTTACTATGGCTACACCTTC.

In this sample, this clonotype turned up many times. Since the library was made to target alpha chains, this beta chain is a stray read and its abundance is not meaningful. V gene TRBV6-5 combines with J gene TRBJ2-7, with D possibly matching TRBD2 (5 bases). In germline, CDR1 is MNHEY, CDR2 SVGAGI. The V end lost 2 bases, the J end lost 0 bases, and 8 bases lay between the germline ends. There are 14 residues in the CDR3. CDR3 sequence (DNA): TGTGCCAGCAGTTACGCGGGCTCCTCCTACGAGCAGTACTTC. Translated: CASSYAGSSYEQYF.

This clonotype was seen ten or more times. Because the library targeted alpha chains, this beta chain is an off-target read whose size means little. The chain uses TRBV7-2 and TRBJ1-1; the D is unclear. Germline values: CDR1 SGHTA, CDR2 FQGNSA. V lost 1 base, J lost 1 base, and 4 bases lay in between. CDR3 length: 13 residues. CDR3 sequence: CASSLVRNTEAFF. As DNA, the CDR3 is TGTGCCAGCAGCTTAGTAAGGAACACTGAAGCTTTCTTT. Full variable domain (rest looked up from reference TRBV7-2 and TRBJ1-1): GAGVSQSPSNKVTEKGKDVELRCDPISGHTALYWYRQSLGQGLEFLIYFQGNSAPDKSGLPSDRFSAERTGGSVSTLTIQRTQQEDSAVYLCASSLVRNTEAFFGQGTRLTVV.

This clonotype was seen many times. A library prepared for alpha chains yielded this beta chain as an off-target read; its size is of little meaning. The V call is TRBV9, the J call TRBJ2-7; TRBD1 or TRBD2 may be the D gene (8 bases each). Per the germline V gene, CDR1 is SGDLS and CDR2 is YYNGEE. V lost 3 bases and J 3 bases, leaving 13 bases between the germline ends. The length of the CDR3 is 14 residues. The CDR3 here is CASSGTGTSYEQYF. DNA for the CDR3: TGTGCCAGCAGCGGGACAGGGACTAGCTACGAGCAGTACTTC.

This clonotype has a count of ten or more. A library made for alpha chains picked up this beta chain off target, so its size means little. CDR3 region: CASNTGKEKLFF. The DNA of the CDR3 is TGTGCCAGCAATACAGGGAAAGAAAAACTGTTTTTT. The V and J genes are TRBV28 and TRBJ1-4; the D gene is possibly TRBD1 (6 bases). This CDR3 is built from 12 residues. Trimming pared 7 bases from V and 8 bases from J, leaving 11 bases between. Germline V gene sequence: CDR1 MDHEN, CDR2 SYDVKM.

Within the sample, this clonotype is medium-sized. This beta chain is a stray read from a library made for alpha chains; its abundance is not meaningful. V is TRBV5-6 and J is TRBJ2-5; the D gene is possibly TRBD2 (6 bases). The V end lost 0 bases, the J end lost 4 bases, and 13 bases lay between the germline ends. The CDR3 is 15 amino acids. Germline V gives CDR1 SGHDT, CDR2 YYEEEE. The CDR3 sequence: CASSLGSGEGETQYF. The CDR3 nucleotides are TGTGCCAGCAGCTTGGGATCGGGAGAGGGAGAGACCCAGTACTTC.

This clonotype has at least ten counts. Since it is a stray read in a library aimed at alpha chains, this beta chain has a size that is not meaningful. This chain joins TRBV20-1 and TRBJ2-1, with a weak D call TRBD2 (6 bases). V gave up 0 bases and J gave up 7 bases, with 13 bases separating them. The CDR3 is 14 residues long. CDR1 and CDR2 (germline): DFQATT, SNEGSKA (reference sequence). This CDR3 reads CSAREEGLGNEQFF. In nucleotides, the CDR3 is TGCAGTGCTAGAGAGGAGGGGCTAGGGAATGAGCAGTTCTTC.

By share, this clonotype counts as large. Little can be read into the size of this beta chain, an off-target read in a library designed for alpha chains. V gene TRBV4-2 combines with J gene TRBJ2-2; TRBD2 matches 13 bases. The V segment lost 7 bases and the J segment 7 bases; nucleotides outside the gene matches: 6. The germline CDR1 and CDR2 sequences are LGHNA and YNFKEQ. The CDR3 spans 15 residues. The CDR3: CASTGTSGEVGELFF. CDR3 nucleotides: TGTGCCAGCACCGGGACTAGCGGGGAAGTCGGGGAGCTGTTTTTT.

This clonotype is large (0.1 to 1%) by share. The library was designed around alpha chains, so this beta chain is a stray read whose abundance carries little weight. The rearrangement joins TRBV6-5 to TRBJ2-5, with 7 nucleotides matching TRBD1. J gave up 4 bases and V 5 bases, and 7 bases lay outside the gene matches. The CDR3 is 14 amino acids. Germline lookup yields CDR1 MNHEY and CDR2 SVGAGI. The CDR3 here is CASSLQGRGETQYF. The CDR3 DNA is TGTGCCAGCAGTCTACAGGGGCGAGGAGAGACCCAGTACTTC.

Notes on this clonotype: A library made for alpha chains picked up this beta chain off target, so its size means little. The chain couples TRBV7-2 to TRBJ2-5; tentative D call: TRBD2 (5 bases). Germline V gene sequence: CDR1 SGHTA, CDR2 FQGNSA. This CDR3 is 11 amino acids long. Trimming removed 8 bases at V and 7 bases at J, with 11 bases between. As DNA, the CDR3 is TGTGCCAGCGCGCGCGAGGGGACCCAGTACTTC. Residues: CASAREGTQYF.

By frequency in the sample, this clonotype is medium-sized (0.01 to 0.1%). Within a library made for alpha chains, this beta chain is off target, and its count is uninformative. The CDR3 sequence: CSVERMGGTEAFF. As DNA, the CDR3 is TGCAGCGTTGAACGAATGGGAGGCACTGAAGCTTTCTTT. The J gene is TRBJ1-1, the V gene TRBV29-1; no clear D. This CDR3 spans 13 amino acids. V lost 2 bases and J lost 4, with 11 bases in between. CDR1 SQVTM and CDR2 ANQGSEA come from the germline V gene.

This clonotype occurred many times. Within a library made for alpha chains, this beta chain is off target, and its count is uninformative. The rearrangement joins TRBV7-9 to TRBJ2-2; tentatively, D is TRBD1 (5 bases). CDR3 size: 14 residues. V lost 5 bases and J 4 bases, leaving 11 bases between the germline ends. The germline CDR1 and CDR2 sequences are SEHNR and FQNEAQ (reference sequence). As DNA, the CDR3 is TGTGCCAGCAGCCTACAGGTCTCCACCGGGGAGCTGTTTTTT. As protein: CASSLQVSTGELFF.

This clonotype is labeled medium-sized (0.01 to 0.1%). This beta chain turned up in a library designed for alpha chains; as an off-target read, its abundance says little. The rearrangement uses TRBV12-3 or TRBV12-4 and TRBJ2-5; TRBD1 might be the D (7 bases). Trimming shortened V by 6 bases and J by 4 bases, and 15 bases separated the two germline ends. This CDR3 region has 14 residues. The CDR3 protein is CASRRNRGGETQYF. CDR3 nucleotide sequence: TGTGCCAGCAGGCGAAACAGGGGAGGAGAGACCCAGTACTTC.

This clonotype was observed at least ten times. Since it is a stray read in a library aimed at alpha chains, this beta chain has a size that is not meaningful. The chain uses TRBV6-2 or TRBV6-3 and TRBJ2-7; maybe TRBD2 (5 bases). Trimming cost V 6 bases and J 6 bases, with 15 bases left between them. The CDR3 totals 13 residues. Germline loops: CDR1 MNHEY, CDR2 SVGEGT. The CDR3 sequence: CASRFSLVSEQYF. The CDR3 nucleotides are TGTGCCAGCAGATTCTCACTAGTATCCGAGCAGTACTTC.

By proportion, this clonotype is medium-sized. The library was built for alpha chains, so this beta chain is an off-target read and its size means little. This chain uses TRBV5-1 with TRBJ1-1; tentatively, D is TRBD1 (6 bases). Germline lookup yields CDR1 SGHRS and CDR2 YFSETQ. The CDR3 is made up of 16 amino acids. V lost 1 base, J lost 6 bases, and 19 bases lay in between. The CDR3 region is CASSLRGGSQLPEAFF. The CDR3 DNA sequence: TGCGCCAGCAGCTTGAGAGGGGGGAGCCAACTACCTGAAGCTTTCTTT.

This clonotype is medium-sized in the sample. Since the library was made to target alpha chains, this beta chain is a stray read and its abundance is not meaningful. V is TRBV20-1 and J is TRBJ2-7, with TRBD2 matching 16 bases. Germline lookup yields CDR1 DFQATT and CDR2 SNEGSKA (reference sequence). The CDR3 is made up of 19 amino acids. The J segment lost 1 base and the V segment lost 3 bases, leaving 12 bases of the junction unmatched. In DNA, the CDR3 is TGCAGTGCTAGTAAGCCGGGACTAGCGGGAGGGCGTCTGTCCTACGAGCAGTACTTC. It yields the protein CSASKPGLAGGRLSYEQYF.

This clonotype is large. This beta chain lies outside the target of a library built for alpha chains; its clone size means little. The rearrangement uses TRBV11-2 and TRBJ1-1, with D unresolved. Per germline, CDR1 SGHAT and CDR2 FQNNGV. The germline V and J ends were trimmed by 1 base and 6 bases, with 9 bases remaining between them. This CDR3 has 13 residues. This CDR3 reads CASSLGLVPEAFF. CDR3 sequence (DNA): TGTGCCAGCAGCTTAGGTCTCGTCCCTGAAGCTTTCTTT.

By frequency in the sample, this clonotype is medium-sized. This beta chain turned up in a library designed for alpha chains; as an off-target read, its abundance says little. This sequence joins TRBV5-1 and TRBJ1-5; 8 bases are a match to TRBD1. V lost 0 bases to trimming and J lost 6 bases; unmatched junction nucleotides: 5. From germline, CDR1 is SGHRS and CDR2 YFSETQ. The CDR3 sequence is 15 residues long. This CDR3 is CASSLAPDRGQPQHF. The CDR3 DNA reads as TGCGCCAGCAGCTTGGCCCCAGACAGGGGTCAGCCCCAGCATTTT.

In this sample, this clonotype is medium-sized. This beta chain came through as a stray read in a library set up for alpha chains, and its size says little. The gene calls are TRBV9 and TRBJ2-4; D gene uncertain. Germline CDR1 reads SGDLS; CDR2 reads YYNGEE. The CDR3 is made up of 13 amino acids. Trimming removed 2 bases at V and 7 bases at J, with 10 bases between. CDR3 residues: CASSVGSGNIQYF. CDR3 coding DNA: TGTGCCAGCAGCGTCGGATCTGGCAACATTCAGTACTTC.

On this clonotype itself: Within a library made for alpha chains, this beta chain is off target, and its count is uninformative. The chain carries TRBV12-3 or TRBV12-4 and TRBJ1-1; possible D gene TRBD1, 6 bases. The CDR3 is made up of 14 amino acids. The V gene lost 2 bases and the J gene lost 1 base, with 8 bases spanning the gap. In nucleotides, the CDR3 is TGTGCCAGCAGTTTATTAGGGGGGAACACTGAAGCTTTCTTT. It specifies CASSLLGGNTEAFF.

This clonotype was seen ten or more times. Being off target in a library aimed at alpha chains, this beta chain has a size of little meaning. The chain employs TRBV28 and TRBJ2-6; TRBD1 is a possible D gene (6 bases). The length of the CDR3 is 15 residues. The germline V gene has CDR1 MDHEN and CDR2 SYDVKM. V was cut by 3 bases and J by 0 bases, with 6 bases left in between. The chain's CDR3 is CASSLDSSGANVLTF. As DNA, the CDR3 is TGTGCCAGCAGTTTGGACAGCTCTGGGGCCAACGTCCTGACTTTC.